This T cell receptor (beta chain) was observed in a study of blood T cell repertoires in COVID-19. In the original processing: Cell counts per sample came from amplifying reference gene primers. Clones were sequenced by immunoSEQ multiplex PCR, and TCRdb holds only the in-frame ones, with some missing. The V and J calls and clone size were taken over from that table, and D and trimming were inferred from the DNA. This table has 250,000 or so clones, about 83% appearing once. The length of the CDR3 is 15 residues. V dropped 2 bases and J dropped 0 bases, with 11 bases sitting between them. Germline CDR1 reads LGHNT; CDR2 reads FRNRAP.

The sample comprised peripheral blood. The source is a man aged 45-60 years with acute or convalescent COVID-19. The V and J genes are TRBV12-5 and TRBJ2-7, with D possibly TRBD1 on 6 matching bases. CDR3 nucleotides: TGTGCTAGTGGTTTGTCACCACAGGGCTCCTACGAGCAGTACTTC. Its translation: CASGLSPQGSYEQYF. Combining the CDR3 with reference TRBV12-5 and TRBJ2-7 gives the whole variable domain DARVTQTPRHKVTEMGQEVTMRCQPILGHNTVFWYRQTMMQGLELLAYFRNRAPLDDSGMPKDRFSAEMPDATLATLKIQPSEPRDSAVYFCASGLSPQGSYEQYFGPGTRLTVT.